A selection of T cell receptor beta chains follows, all from one sample in a study of shared clonotypes between healthy human individuals. Here immunoSEQ multiplex PCR was the method, and the copy in TCRdb shows in-frame clones only, minus some. Among 740,000 or so clones listed, 73% were seen once. The source material was memory CD4+ T cells sorted from blood. All receptors derive from a woman under 40 in good health. Both conserved end residues are part of each CDR3. D genes are given only for firm matches. Clone size is stated in some rows and not others, as once, few, many or a class when expanded.

D,size,length,V,J,DNA,CDR3
-,-,13,TRBV6-5,TRBJ2-7,TGTGCCAGCAGTTCCGACAGTTCCTACGAGCAGTACTTC,CASSSDSSYEQYF
-,-,14,TRBV7-2,TRBJ2-3,TGTGCCAGCAGCTTGGGCAACACCGGGACCAGGCAGTATTTT,CASSLGNTGTRQYF
TRBD1,-,15,TRBV5-4,TRBJ1-2,TGTGCCAGCAGCCAAGTAACAGGGGAGAACTATGGCTACACCTTC,CASSQVTGENYGYTF
-,-,13,TRBV5-1,TRBJ1-1,TGCGCCAGCAAAGGTCCGGCGGGTACTGAAGCTTTCTTT,CASKGPAGTEAFF
-,-,15,TRBV27,TRBJ1-1,TGTGCCAGCATCAAAAACCGAAAATTAAACACTGAAGCTTTCTTT,CASIKNRKLNTEAFF
-,-,11,TRBV6-6,TRBJ1-1,TGTGCCAGCAAGCTGAACACTGAAGCTTTCTTT,CASKLNTEAFF
-,few,14,TRBV5-1,TRBJ2-4,TGCGCCAGCAGCTTGTCGGCGGGCTCCAACATTCAGTACTTC,CASSLSAGSNIQYF
-,-,15,TRBV5-1,TRBJ2-6,TGCGCCAGCAGCTCTATCAGCTCTGGGGCCAACGTCCTGACTTTC,CASSSISSGANVLTF
TRBD1,few,17,TRBV4-1,TRBJ2-3,TGCGCCAGCAGCCAAGATGGACAGGGGCGAAGCACAGATACGCAGTATTTT,CASSQDGQGRSTDTQYF
TRBD2,-,15,TRBV7-6,TRBJ2-1,TGTGCCAGCAGCCCGAGACTAGCGGAGTACAATGAGCAGTTCTTC,CASSPRLAEYNEQFF
-,once,13,TRBV4-2,TRBJ2-5,TGTGCCAGCAGCCCGGACTCTGGAGAGACCCAGTACTTC,CASSPDSGETQYF
TRBD1,-,16,TRBV7-9,TRBJ1-3,TGTGCCAGCAGCTTACTATTCAGGGGGCGAGGAAACACCATATATTTT,CASSLLFRGRGNTIYF
-,-,14,TRBV14,TRBJ2-4,TGTGCCAGCAGTACTGGGGGCGCAGGAAACATTCAGTACTTC,CASSTGGAGNIQYF
-,once,13,TRBV10-3,TRBJ1-2,TGTGCCGCCCGACAGGAGCTACTCTATGGCTACACCTTC,CAARQELLYGYTF
-,-,15,TRBV5-1,TRBJ1-5,TGCGCCAGCAGCTTGGCCGGGTATCGCAATCAGCCCCAGCATTTT,CASSLAGYRNQPQHF
-,few,15,TRBV19,TRBJ2-5,TGTGCCAGTAGTATTGGACTACTCGCAGGAGAGACCCAGTACTTC,CASSIGLLAGETQYF
-,-,17,TRBV28,TRBJ2-3,TGTGCCAGCAGTTTGAGTGGGGGGCACACTGCGGGAGATACGCAGTATTTT,CASSLSGGHTAGDTQYF
-,-,14,TRBV10-3,TRBJ1-1,TGTGCCATCAGTGAGGAGGGAAGCCAGACTGAAGCTTTCTTT,CAISEEGSQTEAFF
-,-,13,TRBV5-4,TRBJ2-7,TGTGCCAGCAGCTTGCATGGATTCTACGAGCAGTACTTC,CASSLHGFYEQYF
-,-,11,TRBV28,TRBJ2-3,TGTGCCAGTACTTCAACAGATACGCAGTATTTT,CASTSTDTQYF
-,-,16,TRBV2,TRBJ2-5,TGTGCCAGCAGTCGAGGGACGTCCACCACGGCAGAGACCCAGTACTTC,CASSRGTSTTAETQYF
-,-,14,TRBV2,TRBJ2-3,TGTGCCAGCAGTGAAATGTTCGCCGCGGTCACGCAGTATTTT,CASSEMFAAVTQYF